Listed here are 21 T cell receptor beta chains from one sample, sequenced in a study of T cells in Graves' hyperthyroidism and ophthalmopathy. There were TCR beta CDR3 regions amplified from RNA transcripts. First-round RT-PCR of the TCR CDR3 relied on the HTBI primer set. Using its own MiXCR run on the multiplex PCR reads, TCRdb lists one record per CDR3 protein. Among under 800,000 distinct CDR3 sequences, roughly 15% were seen once, and the ten largest hold about 9.4%. The specimen sequenced was blood. The receptors stem from a young woman with Graves' hyperthyroidism.

This clonotype showed up just a few times. The gene calls are TRBV5-1 and TRBJ2-2; TRBD1 matches at 7 bases. V shed 3 bases, J shed 4 bases, and the junction held 9 bases outside the gene matches. From germline, CDR1 is SGHRS and CDR2 YFSETQ. CDR3 length: 16 amino acids. The CDR3 DNA follows: TGCGCCAGCAGCTACAACAGGGGCTTAGTCACCGGGGAGCTGTTTTTT. Translated, it gives CASSYNRGLVTGELFF.

This clonotype appeared many times. The gene calls are TRBV7-9 and TRBJ2-1, with D possibly called TRBD1 or TRBD2 (5 bases each). The germline V gene encodes CDR1 SEHNR and CDR2 FQNEAQ (reference sequence). The CDR3 has 17 amino acids. V was shortened by 3 bases and J by 0 bases, with 15 bases between the two germline ends. CDR3 amino acids: CASSLGTQRRSYNEQFF. The CDR3 nucleotides are TGTGCCAGCAGCTTGGGGACCCAGCGGCGCTCCTACAATGAGCAGTTCTTC.

This clonotype was seen more than once but under ten times. The rearrangement links TRBV11-3 to TRBJ1-1; 8 bases align to TRBD1. The J segment lost 5 bases and the V segment lost 5 bases, leaving 16 bases of the junction unmatched. CDR1 and CDR2 (germline): SGHNT, YENEEA. This CDR3 contains 17 residues. The CDR3 loop reads CASSPRTGITGSTEAFF. CDR3 nucleotides: TGTGCCAGCAGCCCAAGGACAGGGATTACGGGTAGTACTGAAGCTTTCTTT.

This clonotype showed up many times. V is TRBV12-3 or TRBV12-4 and J is TRBJ2-1; D unclear. Trimming stripped 5 bases from V and 6 bases from J, with 11 bases between. The CDR3 has 13 amino acids. The CDR3 here is CASSRMRSNEQFF. CDR3 in DNA: TGTGCCAGCAGTCGAATGCGGTCCAATGAGCAGTTCTTC.

This clonotype showed up many times. This sequence joins TRBV7-2 and TRBJ1-6, with TRBD1 matching 8 bases. The CDR3 is 13 residues long. Germline loops: CDR1 SGHTA, CDR2 FQGNSA. V gave up 3 bases and J gave up 15 bases; unmatched junction bases: 7. The CDR3 loop reads CASSFRQGMNLHF. In DNA, the CDR3 is TGTGCCAGCAGCTTCAGACAGGGGATGAACCTCCACTTT.

This clonotype was observed many times. The rearrangement links TRBV6-2 or TRBV6-3 to TRBJ2-7; D gene ambiguous. Germline V gives CDR1 MNHEY, CDR2 SVGEGT. Trimming stripped 2 bases from V and 4 bases from J, with 12 bases between. This CDR3 is 14 amino acids long. CDR3 in DNA: TGTGCCAGCAGTTACAGGACGGAGACGTACGAGCAGTACTTC. Amino acid sequence: CASSYRTETYEQYF.

In this sample, this clonotype turned up many times. The V gene is TRBV11-2, the J gene TRBJ1-3; 8 nucleotides match TRBD1. CDR3 size: 18 residues. V lost 3 bases and J lost 0; bases outside the gene matches: 10. CDR1 is SGHAT, CDR2 FQNNGV, per germline. The CDR3 nucleotides read TGTGCCAGCAGCTTCGACCCGGACAGGGCAAACTCTGGAAACACCATATATTTT. This translates into CASSFDPDRANSGNTIYF.

This clonotype came up a few times. The chain links TRBV20-1 to TRBJ2-7; weak D call: TRBD2 (5 bases). V was pared by 7 bases and J by 2 bases, with 15 bases between. The CDR3 sequence is 13 residues long. Germline V lookup: CDR1 DFQATT, CDR2 SNEGSKA (reference sequence). CDR3 protein: CSVTGDGTYEQYF. CDR3 bases: TGCAGTGTGACCGGTGACGGGACCTACGAGCAGTACTTC.

This clonotype was counted many times. The chain recombines TRBV12-3 or TRBV12-4 with TRBJ2-3; 7 bases fit TRBD2. The V gene end was trimmed by 6 bases and the J gene end by 1 base; junction bases not matched to a gene: 7. The CDR3 is 15 amino acids. In nucleotides, the CDR3 is TGTGCCAGCAGCGGATCAGGGAGGGGCACAGATACGCAGTATTTT. Its protein product is CASSGSGRGTDTQYF.

Ten or more counts support this clonotype. The chain combines TRBV7-8 with TRBJ2-7, with D perhaps TRBD1 or TRBD2 (5 bases each). CDR3 length: 14 residues. V was cut by 4 bases and J by 6 bases, with 16 bases left in between. Per the germline V gene, CDR1 is SGHVS and CDR2 is FQNEAQ. This CDR3 is CASSYRDDGREQYF. The CDR3 bases are TGTGCCAGCAGCTACCGGGACGATGGACGCGAGCAGTACTTC.

This clonotype has only a few counts. The gene calls are TRBV9 and TRBJ2-1; 7 positions match TRBD1. Germline CDR1 reads SGDLS; CDR2 reads YYNGEE. This CDR3 spans 17 amino acids. The V and J ends lost 2 bases and 0 bases, in that order; junction bases with no gene match: 8. In DNA, the CDR3 is TGTGCCAGCAGCGTTTCTTCGGGACAGAGCTCCTACAATGAGCAGTTCTTC. Residues: CASSVSSGQSSYNEQFF.

This clonotype has a count of ten or more. V gene TRBV5-1 combines with J gene TRBJ2-3; TRBD1 agrees at 8 bases. The germline gives CDR1 SGHRS, CDR2 YFSETQ. The CDR3 is 15 amino acids. The V gene end was trimmed by 7 bases and the J gene end by 4 bases; junction bases not matched to a gene: 11. CDR3 sequence: CASARDRTGPDTQYF. The DNA for the CDR3 is TGCGCCAGCGCTAGGGACAGGACCGGACCAGATACGCAGTATTTT.

This clonotype has a handful of counts. The chain combines TRBV7-9 with TRBJ2-1; 11 bases are shared with TRBD2. Looked up from germline, CDR1 is SEHNR and CDR2 is FQNEAQ (reference sequence). The CDR3 totals 14 residues. Losses at the gene ends were 8 bases for V and 6 bases for J; bases not matched to a gene: 6. DNA for the CDR3: TGTGCCAGCGAGATTCTAGCGGGAGGCAATGAGCAGTTCTTC. This codes for CASEILAGGNEQFF.

In this sample, this clonotype turned up many times. V usage is TRBV3-1 and J usage is TRBJ2-1, with TRBD2 matching 11 bases. The CDR3 has 17 amino acids. Losses at the gene ends were 5 bases for V and 4 bases for J; bases not matched to a gene: 10. Germline CDR1 and CDR2: LGHDT and YNNKEL (reference sequence). DNA of the CDR3: TGTGCCAGCAGCAAGATCGGAGGGACTAGCGGATACAATGAGCAGTTCTTC. Its protein product is CASSKIGGTSGYNEQFF.

This clonotype was recorded many times. This sequence joins TRBV7-9 and TRBJ2-1; 7 bases map to TRBD1. This CDR3 region has 15 residues. The V segment lost 3 bases and the J segment 7 bases; nucleotides outside the gene matches: 9. Germline V lookup: CDR1 SEHNR, CDR2 FQNEAQ (reference sequence). CDR3: CASSFGTGVINEQFF. CDR3 in DNA: TGTGCCAGCAGCTTCGGTACAGGGGTTATTAATGAGCAGTTCTTC.

Remarks on this clonotype: It may be a read error: a sequence one base away is much more abundant. The chain uses TRBV10-2 and TRBJ1-5; 7 bases match TRBD1. Germline assignment: CDR1 WSHSY and CDR2 SAAADI. The CDR3 loop spans 17 amino acids. In DNA form, the CDR3 reads TGCGCCAGCAGTGAGGGACAGGCATCATATAGCAGTCAGCCCCAGCATTTT. Its translation: CASSEGQASYSSQPQHF.

This clonotype showed up many times. The chain is built from TRBV6-1 and TRBJ2-1; 7 nucleotides match TRBD2. V lost 4 bases to trimming and J lost 1 base; unmatched junction nucleotides: 13. The CDR3 is made up of 18 amino acids. Germline-derived CDR1 and CDR2 are MNHNS and SASEGT. CDR3 in amino acids: CASSGEPGTTRSYNEQFF. DNA for the CDR3: TGTGCCAGCAGTGGCGAACCCGGGACTACAAGATCCTACAATGAGCAGTTCTTC.

V usage is TRBV20-1 and J usage is TRBJ2-5; perhaps TRBD1 as D (6 bases). CDR3 size: 15 residues. V gave up 0 bases and J gave up 9 bases, with 20 bases separating them. The germline V gene has CDR1 DFQATT and CDR2 SNEGSKA (reference sequence). The CDR3, as DNA: TGCAGTGCTAGAGATCTCCTTGTGGGAGAGGGGGCCCAGTACTTC. Amino acids: CSARDLLVGEGAQYF.

This clonotype turned up a few times. The CDR3 DNA reads as TGTGCCAGCAGCTTAGGAGCCGAAAAACTGTTTTTT. Translation gives CASSLGAEKLFF. The genes are TRBV7-3 and TRBJ1-4; D gene unclear. The CDR3 covers 12 residues. Per germline, CDR1 SGHTA and CDR2 FQGTGA. V shed 2 bases and J shed 8 bases, with 6 bases lying between them.

This clonotype was counted at least ten times. The V call is TRBV24-1, the J call TRBJ1-2; TRBD1 is a possible D gene (5 bases). Germline values: CDR1 KGHDR, CDR2 SFDVKD. Trimming removed 0 bases from V and 6 bases from J, with 10 bases in between. The CDR3 spans 14 residues. CDR3 loop: CATSDLWGADGYTF. The CDR3, as DNA: TGTGCCACCAGTGATTTGTGGGGCGCGGATGGCTACACCTTC.

This clonotype was seen many times. The V gene is TRBV30, the J gene TRBJ2-3; D unresolved. CDR3 length: 11 amino acids. Germline assignment: CDR1 GTSNPN and CDR2 SVGIG (reference sequence). Deletions cut 0 bases from V and 5 bases from J, with 3 bases between. The CDR3 region has the DNA TGTGCCTGGAGTGTTGGAGATACGCAGTATTTT. Its protein is CAWSVGDTQYF. Full variable domain (rest looked up from reference TRBV30 and TRBJ2-3): SQTIHQWPATLVQPVGSPLSLECTVEGTSNPNLYWYRQAAGRGLQLLFYSVGIGQISSEVPQNLSASRPQDRQFILSSKKLLLSDSGFYLCAWSVGDTQYFGPGTRLTVL.